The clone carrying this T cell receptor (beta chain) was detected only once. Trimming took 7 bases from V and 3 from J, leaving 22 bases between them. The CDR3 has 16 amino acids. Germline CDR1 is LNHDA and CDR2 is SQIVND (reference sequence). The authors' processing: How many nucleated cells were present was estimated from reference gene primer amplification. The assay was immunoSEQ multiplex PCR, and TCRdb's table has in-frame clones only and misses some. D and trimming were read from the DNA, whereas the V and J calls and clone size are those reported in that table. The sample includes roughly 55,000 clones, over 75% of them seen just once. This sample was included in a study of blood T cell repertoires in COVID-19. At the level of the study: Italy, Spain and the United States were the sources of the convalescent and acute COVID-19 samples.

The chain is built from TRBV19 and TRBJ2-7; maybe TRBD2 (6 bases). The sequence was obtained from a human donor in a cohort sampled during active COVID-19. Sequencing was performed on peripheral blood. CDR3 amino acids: CASMGRGKGNSYEQYF. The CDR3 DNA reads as TGTGCCAGTATGGGACGGGGGAAGGGAAACAGCTACGAGCAGTACTTC.